Below, one T cell receptor beta chain is given with its context. The antigen is not known. This specimen belongs to a study of cytotoxic CD8 clonotypes in ibrutinib-treated CLL. Study context: The samples contained 255,043 productive templates on average. They also contained an average of 94,082 productive rearrangements.

Findings and caveats of the study: Samples from sustained-remission and progressing patients were taken at different times. Clonality grew at ibrutinib response; at progression, it decreased back toward baseline.

Only in-frame clones appear in the TCRdb table, and some are missing; sequencing was by immunoSEQ multiplex PCR. The sample has about 200,000 clones; approximately 79% are singletons. Germline CDR1 SGHDN, CDR2 FVKESK. The CDR3 length is 15 residues. V was cut by 2 bases and J by 6 bases, with 17 bases left in between. This clonotype was obtained from a human donor with chronic lymphocytic leukemia. The chain has TRBV14 and TRBJ2-7; weak D call: TRBD2 (7 bases). The sequenced sample was PBMCs, obtained after 12 months of ibrutinib treatment. CDR3 residues: CASSQLESGTSEQYF. In DNA, the CDR3 is TGTGCCAGCAGCCAATTAGAAAGCGGGACAAGCGAGCAGTACTTC.